This T cell receptor beta chain derives from a study of OX40 agonist ivuxolimab in advanced cancers. Study-wide context: The eligibility criteria allowed prior anti-PD-1, anti-PD-L1 or anti-CTLA-4 therapy, and around 40% had some. Study-level points and caveats: No antigen was identified for the clonally expanded peripheral T cells.

Profiled with immunoSEQ multiplex PCR; TCRdb holds only in-frame clones, not every one. The data contain around 80,000 clones, approximately 93% of them seen just once; the ten biggest clones take up around 20%. Notes on this clone: No antigen is known for it.

This sequence was found in an adult with an advanced solid tumor such as melanoma, head and neck, liver or kidney cancer. Sequencing used CD4+ or CD8+ T cells sorted from blood, obtained in a trial of the OX40 agonist ivuxolimab.

The CDR3 DNA follows: TGTGCCAGCAGTTACCTTTACCGGAACACTGAAGCTTTCTTT. As protein: CASSYLYRNTEAFF. The chain uses TRBV6-5 and TRBJ1-1, with unresolved D. Per germline, CDR1 MNHEY and CDR2 SVGAGI. V dropped 2 bases and J dropped 1 base, with 8 bases sitting between them. The CDR3 is 14 residues long.